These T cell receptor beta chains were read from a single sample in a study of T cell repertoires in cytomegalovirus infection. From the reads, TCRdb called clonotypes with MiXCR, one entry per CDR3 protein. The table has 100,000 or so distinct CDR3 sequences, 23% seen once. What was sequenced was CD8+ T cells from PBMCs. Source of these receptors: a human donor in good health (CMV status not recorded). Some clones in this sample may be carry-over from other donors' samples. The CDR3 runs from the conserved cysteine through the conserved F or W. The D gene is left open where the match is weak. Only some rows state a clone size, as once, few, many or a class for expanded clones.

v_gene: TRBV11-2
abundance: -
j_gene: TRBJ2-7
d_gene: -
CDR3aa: CASSLPRAGLNEQYF
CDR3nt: TGTGCCAGCAGCTTACCGCGGGCCGGGTTGAACGAGCAGTACTTC

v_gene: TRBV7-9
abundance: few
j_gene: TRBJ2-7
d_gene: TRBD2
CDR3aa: CASSSGLAVSYEQYF
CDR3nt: TGTGCCAGCAGTTCGGGACTAGCGGTCTCCTACGAGCAGTACTTC

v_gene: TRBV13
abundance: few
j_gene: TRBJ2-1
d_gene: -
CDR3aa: CASSRRGYNEQFF
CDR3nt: TGTGCCAGCAGCCGCCGGGGTTACAATGAGCAGTTCTTC

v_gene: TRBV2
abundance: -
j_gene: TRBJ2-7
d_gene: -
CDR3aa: CASSEALRVYEQYF
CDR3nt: TGTGCCAGCAGTGAAGCGCTTCGAGTTTACGAGCAGTACTTC

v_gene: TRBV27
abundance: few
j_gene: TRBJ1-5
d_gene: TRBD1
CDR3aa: CASRRTGATHSNQPQHF
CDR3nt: TGTGCCAGCAGAAGGACAGGGGCCACTCATAGCAATCAGCCCCAGCATTTT

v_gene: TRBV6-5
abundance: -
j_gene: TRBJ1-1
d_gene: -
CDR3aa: CASSTGQPNTEAFF
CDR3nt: TGTGCCAGCTCAACTGGACAGCCGAACACTGAAGCTTTCTTT

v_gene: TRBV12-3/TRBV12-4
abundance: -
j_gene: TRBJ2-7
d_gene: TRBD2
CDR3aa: CASSSLTSGGLYEQYF
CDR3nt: TGTGCCAGCAGTTCCCTGACTAGCGGGGGGCTCTACGAGCAGTACTTC

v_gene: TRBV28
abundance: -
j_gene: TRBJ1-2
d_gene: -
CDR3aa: CASSISPNYGYTF
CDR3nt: TGTGCCAGCAGTATTTCTCCTAACTATGGCTACACCTTC

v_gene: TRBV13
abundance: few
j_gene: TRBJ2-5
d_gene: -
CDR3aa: CASSASPGETQYF
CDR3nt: TGTGCCAGCAGCGCGAGCCCTGGGGAGACCCAGTACTTC

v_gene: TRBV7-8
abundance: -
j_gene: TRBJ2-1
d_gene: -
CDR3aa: CASSTSMDEQFF
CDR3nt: TGTGCCAGCAGCACTTCAATGGATGAGCAGTTCTTC

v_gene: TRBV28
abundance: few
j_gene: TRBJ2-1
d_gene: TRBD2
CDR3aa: CASSFMGEGRHEQFF
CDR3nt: TGTGCCAGCAGCTTCATGGGGGAGGGCAGGCATGAGCAGTTCTTC

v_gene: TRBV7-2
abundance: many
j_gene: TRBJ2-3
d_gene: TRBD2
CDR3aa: CASSIRTSGGWLTDTQYF
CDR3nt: TGTGCCAGCAGCATTCGGACTAGCGGGGGTTGGCTTACAGATACGCAGTATTTT

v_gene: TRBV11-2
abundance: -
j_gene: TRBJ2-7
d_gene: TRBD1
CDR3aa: CASSKGQGRSYEQYF
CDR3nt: TGTGCCAGCAGTAAGGGACAGGGCCGTTCCTACGAGCAGTACTTC

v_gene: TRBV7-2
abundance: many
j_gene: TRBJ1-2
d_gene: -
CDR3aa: CASSLYGYTF
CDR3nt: TGTGCCAGCAGCTTATACGGCTACACCTTC

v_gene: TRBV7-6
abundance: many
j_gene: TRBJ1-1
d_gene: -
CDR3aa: CASSPGSNTEAFF
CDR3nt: TGTGCCAGCAGCCCGGGGTCGAACACTGAAGCTTTCTTT

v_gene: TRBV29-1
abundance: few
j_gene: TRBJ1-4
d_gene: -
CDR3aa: CSGSDNEKLFF
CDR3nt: TGCAGTGGTTCGGATAATGAAAAACTGTTTTTT